Detailed here is one T cell receptor beta chain. What it binds is unknown. The trim removed 5 bases at V and 4 bases at J, leaving 13 bases unmatched. CDR1 ENHRY and CDR2 SYGVKD come from the germline V gene. This CDR3 contains 17 residues. TCRdb keeps only in-frame clones here, not all; method: immunoSEQ multiplex PCR. The sample lists about 59,000 clones; over 75% were seen once. The record originates from a study of OX40 agonist ivuxolimab in advanced cancers. Turning to the study itself: Dose-escalation subjects each had hepatocellular carcinoma, melanoma, renal cell or head and neck cancer. Therapy given before enrollment (anti-PD-1, anti-PD-L1 or anti-CTLA-4) was allowed, and around 44% had some. Study-wide results and limits: Dosing at 0.1 to 3.0 mg/kg was accompanied by clonal expansion of CD4+ and CD8+ blood T cells by week 6. There were, on average, more expanded clones in CD8+ T cells than in CD4+.

The sequenced sample was CD4+ or CD8+ T cells sorted from blood, obtained in a trial of the OX40 agonist ivuxolimab. The source is an adult with an advanced solid tumor such as melanoma, head and neck, liver or kidney cancer. V is TRBV10-3 and J is TRBJ1-2; the match to TRBD1 covers 10 bases. In DNA, the CDR3 is TGTGCCATCAGTTCCGGGACAGGGGCTGAAGGGGGCTATGGCTACACCTTC. Its translation is CAISSGTGAEGGYGYTF.